This T cell receptor beta chain was found in a study of shared clonotypes between healthy human individuals. V shed 2 bases and J shed 2 bases, with 9 bases lying between them. CDR1 is GTSNPN and CDR2 is SVGIG in the germline V gene (reference sequence). The length of the CDR3 is 13 residues. Assay used: immunoSEQ multiplex PCR; TCRdb lists only in-frame clones, some missing. Of about 2 million clones listed, about 95% were seen once; the top ten hold about 1.1%. Naive CD8 cells lacked CD45RO and underwent positive selection for CCR7, leaving out terminally differentiated effector memory CD45RA+ cells.

The material sequenced was naive CD8+ T cells sorted from blood. The rearrangement links TRBV30 to TRBJ1-1; a possible D gene is TRBD1 (5 bases). This TCR was sampled from a man younger than 35 in good health. The CDR3 nucleotides read TGTGCCTGGAGTCCGGGGGGAAACACTGAAGCTTTCTTT. It codes for CAWSPGGNTEAFF. The whole variable domain, filled in from reference TRBV30 and TRBJ1-1, reads SQTIHQWPATLVQPVGSPLSLECTVEGTSNPNLYWYRQAAGRGLQLLFYSVGIGQISSEVPQNLSASRPQDRQFILSSKKLLLSDSGFYLCAWSPGGNTEAFFGQGTRLTVV.